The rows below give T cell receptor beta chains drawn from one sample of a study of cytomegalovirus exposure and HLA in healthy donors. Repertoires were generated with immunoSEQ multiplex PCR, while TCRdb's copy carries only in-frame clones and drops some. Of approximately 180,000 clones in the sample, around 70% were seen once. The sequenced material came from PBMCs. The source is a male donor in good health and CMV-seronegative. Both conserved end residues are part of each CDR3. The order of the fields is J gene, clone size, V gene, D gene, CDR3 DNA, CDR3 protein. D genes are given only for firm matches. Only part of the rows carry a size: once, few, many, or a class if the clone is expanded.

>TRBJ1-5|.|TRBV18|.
TGTGCCAGCTCATCCTCTCAGGGCGGCGGCAATCAGCCCCAGCATTTT
CASSSSQGGGNQPQHF
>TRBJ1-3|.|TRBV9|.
TGTGCCAGCAGCCCAGGTTTAAACACCATATATTTT
CASSPGLNTIYF
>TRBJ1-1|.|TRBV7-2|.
TGTGCCAGCAGCTCCCTGGGGGGGCCCGGCACTGAAGCTTTCTTT
CASSSLGGPGTEAFF
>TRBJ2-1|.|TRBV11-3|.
TGTGCCAGCAGCTTCCGGGACTCTATGTACAATGAGCAGTTCTTC
CASSFRDSMYNEQFF
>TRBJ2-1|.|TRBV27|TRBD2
TGTGCCAGCAGCGCGCTCCCAGCGGGGGCGGGCAATGAGCAGTTCTTC
CASSALPAGAGNEQFF
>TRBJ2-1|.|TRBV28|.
TGTGCCAGCAGTCCGGAGCACAATGAGCAGTTCTTC
CASSPEHNEQFF
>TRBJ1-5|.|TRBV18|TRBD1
TGTGCCAGCTCACCACAGGGACAGGGCAATCAGCCCCAGCATTTT
CASSPQGQGNQPQHF
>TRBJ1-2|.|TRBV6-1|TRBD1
TGTGCCAGCAGCGAAAGGACAGGGAGGCCACATGGCTACACCTTC
CASSERTGRPHGYTF
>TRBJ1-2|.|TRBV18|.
TGTGCCAGCTCAGCCAGGGAAACCTATGGCTACACCTTC
CASSARETYGYTF
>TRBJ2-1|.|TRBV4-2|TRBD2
TGTGCCAGCAGCCCTAGGTCGAGAAGCGGGGGTAATGAGCAGTTCTTC
CASSPRSRSGGNEQFF
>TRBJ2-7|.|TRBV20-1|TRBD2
TGCAGTGCCTCGGGGGGCTACGAGCAGTACTTC
CSASGGYEQYF
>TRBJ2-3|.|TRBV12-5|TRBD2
TGTGCTAGTGGTTTGGGACTAGCGGGAGGGGCAGATACGCAGTATTTT
CASGLGLAGGADTQYF
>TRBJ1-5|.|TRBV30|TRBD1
TGTGCCTGGAGTGCAGGACAGGGCCGAGTTAGCAATCAGCCCCAGCATTTT
CAWSAGQGRVSNQPQHF
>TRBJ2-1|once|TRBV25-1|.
TGTGCCAGCAGTGATTATCTCGGGGTTGTGCAGTTCTTC
CASSDYLGVVQFF
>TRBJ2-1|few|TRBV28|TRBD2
TGTGCCAGCAGTTTATGGTCTAGCGGATACAATGAGCAGTTCTTC
CASSLWSSGYNEQFF
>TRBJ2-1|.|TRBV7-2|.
TGTGCCAGCAGCCCGGCGGGTGCGACTTCGTATCAGTTCTTC
CASSPAGATSYQFF
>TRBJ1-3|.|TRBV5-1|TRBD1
TGCGCCAGCAGCTCCTCTGGACAGGGGATCGGAAACACCATATATTTT
CASSSSGQGIGNTIYF
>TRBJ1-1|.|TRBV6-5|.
TGTGCCAGCAGTGAACAGGCCCTGGGCACTGAAGCTTTCTTT
CASSEQALGTEAFF
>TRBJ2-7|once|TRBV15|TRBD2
TGTGCCACCAGCAGACTAGCGGAGTCCTACGAGCAGTACTTC
CATSRLAESYEQYF
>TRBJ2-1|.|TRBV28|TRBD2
TGTGCCAGCAGCCGCCGGACTAGCGTATACAATGAGCAGTTCTTC
CASSRRTSVYNEQFF
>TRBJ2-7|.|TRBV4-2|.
TGTGCCAGCAGCCGAGCTTGGGCGTCGACCTACGAGCAGTACTTC
CASSRAWASTYEQYF
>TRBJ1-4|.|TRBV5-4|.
TGTGCCAGCAGCTCTGGGGGGTACGGGGAAAAACTGTTTTTT
CASSSGGYGEKLFF
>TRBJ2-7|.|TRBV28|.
TGTGCCAGCAGGGGACATGGCGCCTACGAGCAGTACTTC
CASRGHGAYEQYF
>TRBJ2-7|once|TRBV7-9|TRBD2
TGTTCCAGCAGGGATCTGGGAGGGGCCTACGAGCAGTACTTC
CSSRDLGGAYEQYF
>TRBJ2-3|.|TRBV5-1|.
TGCGCCAGCAGCTATAGAGGAAGTTACACAGATACGCAGTATTTT
CASSYRGSYTDTQYF
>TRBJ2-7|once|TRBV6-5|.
TGTGCCAGCAGTTACTCGGGCGCTGGCGAGCAGTACTTC
CASSYSGAGEQYF
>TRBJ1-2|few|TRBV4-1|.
TGCGCCAGCAGCCAAGACCGGGACGGGGGTGATGGCTACACCTTC
CASSQDRDGGDGYTF
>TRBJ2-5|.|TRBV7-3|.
TGTGCCAGCAGCTTAACTCTTTTGGAGACCCAGTACTTC
CASSLTLLETQYF
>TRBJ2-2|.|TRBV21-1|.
TGTGCCAGCATTGGACTAGCGGGAGTAGCGGGGGAGCTGTTTTTT
CASIGLAGVAGELFF
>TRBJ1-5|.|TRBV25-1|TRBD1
TGTGCCAGCAGTGGACAGGGCGGAGGCAATCAGCCCCAGCATTTT
CASSGQGGGNQPQHF
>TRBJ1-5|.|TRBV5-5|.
TGTGCCAGCAGCTTTGTGCAGGGTAAGGGGAATCAGCCCCAGCATTTT
CASSFVQGKGNQPQHF
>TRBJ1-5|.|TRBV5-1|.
TGCGCCAGCAGCTTGGCCGACAGCACCAATCAGCCCCAGCATTTT
CASSLADSTNQPQHF
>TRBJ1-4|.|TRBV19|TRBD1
TGTGCCAGTAGTTTCTGGACAGGGGATAATGAAAAACTGTTTTTT
CASSFWTGDNEKLFF
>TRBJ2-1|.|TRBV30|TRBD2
TGTGCCTGGAGTGTCGGGACTACTATCAATGAGCAGTTCTTC
CAWSVGTTINEQFF
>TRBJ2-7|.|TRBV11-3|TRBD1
TGTGCCAGCAGCTCGAGGGACAGCTACGAGCAGTACTTC
CASSSRDSYEQYF
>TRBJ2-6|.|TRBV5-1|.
TGCGCCAGCAGCTTGGAACTAATCCGCTCTGGGGCCAACGTCCTGACTTTC
CASSLELIRSGANVLTF
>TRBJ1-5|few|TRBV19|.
TGTGCCAGTAGTATAGAGGGGGGGGGCGGCAATCAGCCCCAGCATTTT
CASSIEGGGGNQPQHF
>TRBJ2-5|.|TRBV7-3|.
TGTGCCAGCAGCTTAAATAGAGAGACCCAGTACTTC
CASSLNRETQYF
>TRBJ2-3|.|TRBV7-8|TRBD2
TGTGCCAGCAGCTTATCTCCACCCAGCGGGGGGGCCAGGGGCACAGATACGCAGTATTTT
CASSLSPPSGGARGTDTQYF
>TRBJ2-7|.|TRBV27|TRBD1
TGTGCCAGCAGTTTAACAGGGGATACCTACGAGCAGTACTTC
CASSLTGDTYEQYF
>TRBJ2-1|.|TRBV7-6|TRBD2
TGTGCCAGCAGCTTAGTCACTAGCGGGAGGGGGGATGAGCAGTTCTTC
CASSLVTSGRGDEQFF
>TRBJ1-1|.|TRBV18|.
TGTGCCAGCTCAGTTGGACGAGCGGACACTGAAGCTTTCTTT
CASSVGRADTEAFF
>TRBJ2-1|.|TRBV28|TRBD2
TGTGCCAGCAGTCTCATCCCGGGGGGTCAAGCACGGCAGTTCTTC
CASSLIPGGQARQFF
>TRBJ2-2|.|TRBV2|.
TGTGCCAGCAATACAGGGACCGGGGAGCTGTTTTTT
CASNTGTGELFF
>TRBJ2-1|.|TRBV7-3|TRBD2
TGTGCCAGCAGCCCGGGGGGGGTCGGCAATGAGCAGTTCTTC
CASSPGGVGNEQFF
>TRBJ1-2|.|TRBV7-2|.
TGTGCCAGCAGCTTAGGCAGTGGGTGGGACATCGTTAACTATGGCTACACCTTC
CASSLGSGWDIVNYGYTF
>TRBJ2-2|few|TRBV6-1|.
TGTGCCAGCAGTGAAGCGGGGGGAGACACCGGGGAGCTGTTTTTT
CASSEAGGDTGELFF
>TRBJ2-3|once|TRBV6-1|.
TGTGCCAGCAGTGAAGGGGCTGGATATAGCACAGATACGCAGTATTTT
CASSEGAGYSTDTQYF
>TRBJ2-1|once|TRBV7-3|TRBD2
TGTGCCAGCAGCTTACTCAGTGGTAGCGGGAGGGCCTCTTACAATGAGCAGTTCTTC
CASSLLSGSGRASYNEQFF
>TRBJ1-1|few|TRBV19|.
TGTGCCAGTGCTCCGGGGAGTTCGAGCACTGAAGCTTTCTTT
CASAPGSSSTEAFF
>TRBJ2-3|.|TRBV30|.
TGTGCCTGGAGTGTAGGCGGGAGCACAGATACGCAGTATTTT
CAWSVGGSTDTQYF
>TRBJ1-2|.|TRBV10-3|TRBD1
TGTGCCATCAGTGACCCGGACAGGGCAGTTGGCTACACCTTC
CAISDPDRAVGYTF
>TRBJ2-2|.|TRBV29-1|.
TGCAGCGTTGAGACAAATCTTCTAAACACCGGGGAGCTGTTTTTT
CSVETNLLNTGELFF
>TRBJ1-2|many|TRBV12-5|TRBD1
TGTGCTAGTGGTTTGGTACGGGGACAGGGGGCAGGTGGCTACACCTTC
CASGLVRGQGAGGYTF